These 20 T cell receptor beta chains originate from one sample sequenced in a study of OX40 agonist ivuxolimab in advanced cancers. The method was immunoSEQ multiplex PCR; TCRdb's version includes in-frame clones alone and lacks a portion of them. Of tens of thousands of clones listed, approximately 90% are singletons. This material consisted of CD4+ or CD8+ T cells sorted from blood, taken in a trial of the OX40 agonist ivuxolimab. The receptors derive from an adult with an advanced solid tumor such as melanoma, head and neck, liver or kidney cancer.

V gene TRBV29-1 combines with J gene TRBJ1-1, with 8 nucleotides matching TRBD1. Germline CDR1 is SQVTM and CDR2 is ANQGSEA. The CDR3 covers 10 residues. V shed 4 bases, J shed 10 bases, and the junction held 2 bases outside the gene matches. This CDR3 is CSVAGTGAFF. Here the CDR3 DNA reads TGCAGCGTTGCGGGGACAGGAGCTTTCTTT. The variable domain in full, completed from reference TRBV29-1 and TRBJ1-1, reads SAVISQKPSRDICQRGTSLTIQCQVDSQVTMMFWYRQQPGQSLTLIATANQGSEATYESGFVIDKFPISRPNLTFSTLTVSNMSPEDSSIYLCSVAGTGAFFGQGTRLTVV.

The chain couples TRBV19 to TRBJ2-1; 7 bases fit TRBD1. There are 15 residues in the CDR3. Germline lookup yields CDR1 LNHDA and CDR2 SQIVND (reference sequence). J lost 3 bases, V lost 7 bases, and 9 bases had no gene match. CDR3 sequence (DNA): TGTGCCAGTACCCGGGACAGTTTCTTCTACAATGAGCAGTTCTTC. Translation gives CASTRDSFFYNEQFF. Using reference TRBV19 and TRBJ2-1 for the parts outside the CDR3, the full variable domain is DGGITQSPKYLFRKEGQNVTLSCEQNLNHDAMYWYRQDPGQGLRLIYYSQIVNDFQKGDIAEGYSVSREKKESFPLTVTSAQKNPTAFYLCASTRDSFFYNEQFFGPGTRLTVL.

The chain has TRBV9 and TRBJ1-4; no definite D call. There are 15 residues in the CDR3. Germline V lookup: CDR1 SGDLS, CDR2 YYNGEE. The V and J ends lost 0 bases and 4 bases respectively, with 10 bases between them. CDR3 protein: CASSVAGGINEKLFF. The CDR3 DNA reads TGTGCCAGCAGCGTAGCTGGAGGAATTAATGAAAAACTGTTTTTT. Complete variable domain (other parts from reference TRBV9 and TRBJ1-4): DSGVTQTPKHLITATGQRVTLRCSPRSGDLSVYWYQQSLDQGLQFLIQYYNGEERAKGNILERFSAQQFPDLHSELNLSSLELGDSALYFCASSVAGGINEKLFFGSGTQLSVL.

CDR3 DNA sequence: TGCGCCAGCAGTCAGGGACTAGCGGGGGGGCCGTTGGATACGCAGTATTTT. Protein product: CASSQGLAGGPLDTQYF. This chain links TRBV5-1 with TRBJ2-3, with 16 positions matching TRBD2. Germline CDR1 and CDR2: SGHRS and YFSETQ. This CDR3 region has 17 residues. V lost 5 bases, J lost 6 bases, and 9 bases stayed unmatched.

The rearrangement uses TRBV28 and TRBJ1-2; D unresolved. The germline V and J ends were trimmed by 7 bases and 4 bases, with 16 bases remaining between them. CDR1 is MDHEN, CDR2 SYDVKM, per germline. The CDR3 is made up of 14 amino acids. CDR3 DNA: TGTGCCAGCAACTCTGCTGGGAGTATCTATGGCTACACCTTC. Its protein product is CASNSAGSIYGYTF.

The chain links TRBV6-1 to TRBJ1-2; perhaps TRBD1 as D (5 bases). The CDR3 length is 13 residues. V lost 9 bases to trimming and J lost 8 bases, with 19 bases between them. CDR1 is MNHNS and CDR2 is SASEGT in the germline V gene. CDR3 region: CASFFAGVGGYTF. The CDR3 coding sequence is TGTGCCAGTTTCTTCGCGGGGGTTGGAGGCTACACCTTC.

The chain has TRBV7-9 and TRBJ1-1; the D is unclear. Germline V lookup: CDR1 SEHNR, CDR2 FQNEAQ (reference sequence). CDR3 length: 14 amino acids. Trimming took 4 bases from V and 3 from J, leaving 12 bases between them. For the CDR3, the DNA is TGTGCCAGCAGCTCGGTGAATGGGGACACTGAAGCTTTCTTT. Amino acid sequence: CASSSVNGDTEAFF.

The CDR3 bases are TGTGCCAGCTCACCGAAGACGGGTGCACAGTACTTC. This translates into CASSPKTGAQYF. This sequence joins TRBV18 and TRBJ2-5; D not resolved. Germline values: CDR1 KGHSH, CDR2 LQKENI. V lost 3 bases and J lost 11, with 13 bases in between. The CDR3 length is 12 residues.

The chain links TRBV5-1 to TRBJ2-1, with no clear D. Trimming shortened V by 0 bases and J by 3 bases, and 7 bases separated the two germline ends. CDR1 is SGHRS and CDR2 is YFSETQ in the germline V gene. This CDR3 contains 14 residues. This chain's CDR3 is CASSLGRIYNEQFF. The CDR3 DNA reads TGCGCCAGCAGCTTGGGCCGGATCTACAATGAGCAGTTCTTC.

The chain employs TRBV5-4 and TRBJ2-5; maybe TRBD2 (6 bases). Trimming stripped 7 bases from V and 1 base from J, with 17 bases between. The CDR3 spans 15 residues. Per germline, CDR1 SGHNT and CDR2 YYREEE (reference sequence). CDR3 in amino acids: CASGGTGKLQETQYF. The CDR3 nucleotides read TGTGCCAGCGGCGGGACGGGAAAACTCCAAGAGACCCAGTACTTC. Together with reference TRBV5-4 and TRBJ2-5, the CDR3 gives the full variable domain: ETGVTQSPTHLIKTRGQQVTLRCSSQSGHNTVSWYQQALGQGPQFIFQYYREEENGRGNFPPRFSGLQFPNYSSELNVNALELDDSALYLCASGGTGKLQETQYFGPGTRLLVL.

V is TRBV6-5 and J is TRBJ1-1; TRBD1 aligns across 7 bases. The CDR3 runs to 14 residues. With V trimmed by 4 bases and J by 0 bases, 2 bases remained unmatched. Germline V gene data show CDR1 as MNHEY and CDR2 as SVGAGI. The CDR3 is CASSSQGVNTEAFF. Written as DNA, the CDR3 is TGTGCCAGCAGTTCTCAGGGGGTGAACACTGAAGCTTTCTTT.

This clone was seen more than once but under ten times. The chain combines TRBV5-1 with TRBJ1-2, with D unresolved. Germline CDR1 and CDR2: SGHRS and YFSETQ. V dropped 0 bases and J dropped 5 bases, with 8 bases sitting between them. The CDR3 spans 13 residues. DNA for the CDR3: TGCGCCAGCAGCTTGGAGTTGAAATATGGCTACACCTTC. This sequence encodes CASSLELKYGYTF.

This clone came up once. This chain connects TRBV10-2 to TRBJ1-5; D possibly corresponds to TRBD1 (5 bases). The CDR3 has 15 amino acids. The V gene's germline CDR1 is WSHSY and CDR2 SAAADI. The V end lost 5 bases, the J end lost 0 bases, and 11 bases lay between the germline ends. In DNA form, the CDR3 reads TGCGCCAGCAGTCAAAACGGGGGTAGCAATCAGCCCCAGCATTTT. Translating it yields CASSQNGGSNQPQHF.

The chain has TRBV7-2 and TRBJ2-7; 11 bases align to TRBD2. This CDR3 has 14 residues. Losses at the gene ends were 5 bases for V and 3 bases for J; bases not matched to a gene: 3. In germline, CDR1 is SGHTA, CDR2 FQGNSA. The CDR3 sequence: CASSKLAGDYEQYF. In DNA, the CDR3 is TGTGCCAGCAGCAAACTAGCGGGGGACTACGAGCAGTACTTC.

This chain connects TRBV27 to TRBJ1-3; a weak D match, TRBD1 (6 bases). There are 17 residues in the CDR3. CDR1 and CDR2 (germline): MNHEY, SMNVEV (reference sequence). V lost 0 bases and J 0 bases, leaving 12 bases between the germline ends. The CDR3 protein is CASSLSAGAYSGNTIYF. CDR3 nucleotide sequence: TGTGCCAGCAGTTTATCGGCAGGGGCGTACTCTGGAAACACCATATATTTT.

The chain uses TRBV6-5 and TRBJ1-1, with unresolved D. The CDR3 runs to 13 residues. Germline CDR1 MNHEY, CDR2 SVGAGI. V was trimmed by 6 bases and J by 3 bases, leaving 11 bases between them. The CDR3 sequence: CASSSGRYTEAFF. In DNA form, the CDR3 reads TGTGCCAGCAGCAGCGGGAGATACACTGAAGCTTTCTTT.

The chain couples TRBV7-6 to TRBJ2-7; possible D gene TRBD2, 6 bases. This CDR3 spans 15 amino acids. The germline CDR1 and CDR2 sequences are SGHVS and FNYEAQ. V lost 0 bases and J 3 bases, leaving 12 bases between the germline ends. As DNA, the CDR3 is TGTGCCAGCAGCTTAGCCGGGACTGGGGACTACGAGCAGTACTTC. Protein: CASSLAGTGDYEQYF.

This clone showed up just a few times. The rearrangement uses TRBV5-1 and TRBJ1-6, with D uncertain. Germline CDR1 reads SGHRS; CDR2 reads YFSETQ. The V gene lost 0 bases and the J gene lost 10 bases, with 11 bases spanning the gap. The CDR3 length is 14 residues. The CDR3 DNA is TGCGCCAGCAGCTTGGGCCAGTCGAGCTCACCCCTCCACTTT. It is translated as CASSLGQSSSPLHF. The full variable domain, completed using reference TRBV5-1 and TRBJ1-6, is KAGVTQTPRYLIKTRGQQVTLSCSPISGHRSVSWYQQTPGQGLQFLFEYFSETQRNKGNFPGRFSGRQFSNSRSEMNVSTLELGDSALYLCASSLGQSSSPLHFGNGTRLTVT.

The J gene is TRBJ1-5, the V gene TRBV10-2; D may be TRBD1 (5 bases). This CDR3 is 14 amino acids long. V lost 3 bases to trimming and J lost 5 bases, with 11 bases between them. The germline V gene encodes CDR1 WSHSY and CDR2 SAAADI. The chain's CDR3 is CASSDRTPDQPQHF. The CDR3 nucleotides are TGCGCCAGCAGTGACCGGACACCTGATCAGCCCCAGCATTTT.

This clone has more than one count but fewer than ten. The V and J genes are TRBV11-3 and TRBJ1-1; D unclear. The germline V and J ends were trimmed by 5 bases and 3 bases, with 10 bases remaining between them. This CDR3 contains 13 residues. CDR1 is SGHNT and CDR2 is YENEEA in the germline V gene. CDR3 region: CASSRARDTEAFF. The CDR3 nucleotides read TGTGCCAGCAGCAGGGCGAGAGACACTGAAGCTTTCTTT.